Sequencing of this TCR beta chain was carried out in a study of T cells after yellow fever vaccination. Across the study: Fractions low in cell number were prepared with SMART-Seq v4 Ultra Low Input. Whole-study results and caveats: Most primary-vaccination clones reappeared after the booster (approximately 96% CD4, roughly 88% CD8). Repertoires obtained by FACS sorting could include abundant clonotypes that entered as contaminants from the bulk population.

The 5'RACE template-switching step produced TCR cDNA and added a universal primer site and UMIs. TCRdb called the 5' RACE reads again in MiXCR, with one record for every CDR3 protein. This table has approximately 260,000 distinct CDR3 sequences, about 5.2% appearing once. This clonotype was observed a few times. Its matching antigen is unknown. Per germline, CDR1 MGHDK and CDR2 SYGVNS. With 5 bases removed from V and 0 bases from J, the gap between germline ends came to 11 bases. CDR3 length equals 14 residues. This sequence joins TRBV25-1 and TRBJ2-7, with D possibly TRBD1 on 6 matching bases. This TCR was recovered from a man aged 18 to 29 who received the YFV17D yellow fever vaccine. This material consisted of CD4+ T cells sorted from PBMCs, taken on the day of the yellow fever booster vaccination. CDR3 loop: CASSTRTVSYEQYF. The CDR3 DNA reads as TGTGCCAGCAGTACACGGACAGTCTCCTACGAGCAGTACTTC.